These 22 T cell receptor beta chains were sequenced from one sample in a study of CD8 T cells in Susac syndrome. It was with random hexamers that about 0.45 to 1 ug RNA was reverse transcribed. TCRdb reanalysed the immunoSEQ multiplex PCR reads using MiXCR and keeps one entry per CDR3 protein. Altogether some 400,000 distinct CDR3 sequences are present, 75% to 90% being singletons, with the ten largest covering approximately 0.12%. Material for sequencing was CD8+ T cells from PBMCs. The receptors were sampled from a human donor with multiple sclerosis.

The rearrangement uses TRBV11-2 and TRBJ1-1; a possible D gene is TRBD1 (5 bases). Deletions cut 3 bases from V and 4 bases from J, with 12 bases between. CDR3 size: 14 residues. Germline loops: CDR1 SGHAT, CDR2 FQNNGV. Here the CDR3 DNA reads TGTGCCAGCAGCTTGATACTTGGGGGCACTGAAGCTTTCTTT. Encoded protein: CASSLILGGTEAFF.

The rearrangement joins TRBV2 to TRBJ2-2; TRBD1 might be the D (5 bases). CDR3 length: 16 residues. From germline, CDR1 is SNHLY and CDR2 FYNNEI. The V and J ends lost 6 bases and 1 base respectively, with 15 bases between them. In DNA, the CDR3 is TGTGCCAGCAGATCAGATTGGACACTGAACACCGGGGAGCTGTTTTTT. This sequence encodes CASRSDWTLNTGELFF.

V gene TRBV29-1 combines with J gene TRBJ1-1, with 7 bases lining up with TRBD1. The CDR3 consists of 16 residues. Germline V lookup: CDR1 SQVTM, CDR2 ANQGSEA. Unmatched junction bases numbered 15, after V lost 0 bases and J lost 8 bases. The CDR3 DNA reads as TGCAGCGTTGAAGATAAGCCGGGACAGCATGAAGAAGAAGCTTTCTTT. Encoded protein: CSVEDKPGQHEEEAFF. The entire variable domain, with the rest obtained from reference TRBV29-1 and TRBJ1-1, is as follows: SAVISQKPSRDICQRGTSLTIQCQVDSQVTMMFWYRQQPGQSLTLIATANQGSEATYESGFVIDKFPISRPNLTFSTLTVSNMSPEDSSIYLCSVEDKPGQHEEEAFFGQGTRLTVV.

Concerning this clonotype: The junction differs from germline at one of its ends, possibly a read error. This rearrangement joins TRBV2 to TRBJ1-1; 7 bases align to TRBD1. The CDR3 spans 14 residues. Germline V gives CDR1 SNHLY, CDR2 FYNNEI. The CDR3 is CASGRTGLNTGAFF. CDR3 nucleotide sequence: TGTGCCAGCGGTAGGACAGGACTGAACACTGGAGCTTTCTTT.

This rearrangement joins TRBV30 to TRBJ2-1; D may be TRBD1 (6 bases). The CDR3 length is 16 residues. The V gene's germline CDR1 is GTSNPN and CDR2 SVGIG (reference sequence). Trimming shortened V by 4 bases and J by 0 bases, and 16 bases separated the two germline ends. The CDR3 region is CAWNPGQIDSYNEQFF. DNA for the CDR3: TGTGCCTGGAACCCGGGACAAATCGACTCCTACAATGAGCAGTTCTTC.

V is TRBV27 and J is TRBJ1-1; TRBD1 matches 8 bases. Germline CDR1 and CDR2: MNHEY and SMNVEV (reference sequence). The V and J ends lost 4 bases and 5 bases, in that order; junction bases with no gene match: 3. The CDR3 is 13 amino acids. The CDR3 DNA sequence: TGTGCCAGCAGTTCAGACAGGGGAACTGAAGCTTTCTTT. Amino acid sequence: CASSSDRGTEAFF.

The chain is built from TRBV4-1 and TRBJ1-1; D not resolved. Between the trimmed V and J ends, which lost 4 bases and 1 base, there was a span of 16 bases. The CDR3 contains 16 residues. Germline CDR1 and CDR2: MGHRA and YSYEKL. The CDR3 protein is CASSPSSGGWNTEAFF. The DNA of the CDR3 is TGCGCCAGCAGCCCCTCTTCAGGAGGGTGGAACACTGAAGCTTTCTTT.

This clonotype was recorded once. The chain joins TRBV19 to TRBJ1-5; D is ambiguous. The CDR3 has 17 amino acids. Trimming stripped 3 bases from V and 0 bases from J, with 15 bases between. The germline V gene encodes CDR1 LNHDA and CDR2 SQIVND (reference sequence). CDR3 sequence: CASSIFAWGISNQPQHF. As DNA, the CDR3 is TGTGCCAGTAGTATCTTTGCCTGGGGTATTAGCAATCAGCCCCAGCATTTT. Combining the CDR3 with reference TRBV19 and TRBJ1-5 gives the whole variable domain DGGITQSPKYLFRKEGQNVTLSCEQNLNHDAMYWYRQDPGQGLRLIYYSQIVNDFQKGDIAEGYSVSREKKESFPLTVTSAQKNPTAFYLCASSIFAWGISNQPQHFGDGTRLSIL.

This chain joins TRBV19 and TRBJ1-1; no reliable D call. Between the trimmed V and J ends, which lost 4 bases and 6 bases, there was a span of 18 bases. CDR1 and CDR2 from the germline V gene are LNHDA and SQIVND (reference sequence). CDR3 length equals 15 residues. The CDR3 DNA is TGTGCCAGTAGTACCCACAAAGGGAGTATCCCTGAAGCTTTCTTT. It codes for CASSTHKGSIPEAFF.

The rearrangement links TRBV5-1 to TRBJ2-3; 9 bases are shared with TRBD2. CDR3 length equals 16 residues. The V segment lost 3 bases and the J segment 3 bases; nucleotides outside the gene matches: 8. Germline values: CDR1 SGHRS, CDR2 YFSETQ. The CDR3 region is CASSWDPGLATDTQYF. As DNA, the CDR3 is TGCGCCAGCAGCTGGGACCCGGGACTAGCTACAGATACGCAGTATTTT.

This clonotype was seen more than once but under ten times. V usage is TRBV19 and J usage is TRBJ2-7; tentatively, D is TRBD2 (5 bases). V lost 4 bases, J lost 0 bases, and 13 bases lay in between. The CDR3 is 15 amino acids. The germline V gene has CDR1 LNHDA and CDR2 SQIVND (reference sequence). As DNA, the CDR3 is TGTGCCAGTAGTAATGGAGGCATACCCTCCTACGAGCAGTACTTC. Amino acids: CASSNGGIPSYEQYF.

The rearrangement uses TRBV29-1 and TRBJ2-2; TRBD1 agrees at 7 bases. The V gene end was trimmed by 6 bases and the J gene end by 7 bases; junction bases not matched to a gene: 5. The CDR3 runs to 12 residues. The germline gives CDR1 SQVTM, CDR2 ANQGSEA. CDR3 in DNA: TGCAGCGTGGGGCAGGGGGTCGGGGAGCTGTTTTTT. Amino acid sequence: CSVGQGVGELFF.

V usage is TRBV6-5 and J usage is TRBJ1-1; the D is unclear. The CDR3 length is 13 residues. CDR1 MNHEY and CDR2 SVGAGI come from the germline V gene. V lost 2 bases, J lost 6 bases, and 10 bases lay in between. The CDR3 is CASSYGVSAEAFF. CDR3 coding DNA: TGTGCCAGCAGTTACGGGGTTAGCGCTGAAGCTTTCTTT.

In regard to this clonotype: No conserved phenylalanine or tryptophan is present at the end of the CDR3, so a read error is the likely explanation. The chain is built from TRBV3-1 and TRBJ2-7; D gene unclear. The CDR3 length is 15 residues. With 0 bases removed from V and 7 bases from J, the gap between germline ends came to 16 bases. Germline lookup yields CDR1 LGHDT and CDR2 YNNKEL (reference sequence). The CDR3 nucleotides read TGTGCCAGCAGCCAAGATGGAGTGGGCCCGCAGGAGCAGTACCTC. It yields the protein CASSQDGVGPQEQYL.

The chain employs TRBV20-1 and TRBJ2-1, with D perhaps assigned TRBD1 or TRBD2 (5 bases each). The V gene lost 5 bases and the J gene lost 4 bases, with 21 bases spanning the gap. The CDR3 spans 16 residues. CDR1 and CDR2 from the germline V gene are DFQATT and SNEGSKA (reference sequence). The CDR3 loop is CSAAALGVWGYNEQFF. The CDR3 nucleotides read TGCAGTGCTGCCGCCCTGGGGGTGTGGGGGTACAATGAGCAGTTCTTC.

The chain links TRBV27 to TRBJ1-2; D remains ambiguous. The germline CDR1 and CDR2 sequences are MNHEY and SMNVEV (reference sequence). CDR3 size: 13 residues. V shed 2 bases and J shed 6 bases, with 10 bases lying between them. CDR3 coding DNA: TGTGCCAGCAGTTTACGGGGAATGGATGGCTACACCTTC. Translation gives CASSLRGMDGYTF.

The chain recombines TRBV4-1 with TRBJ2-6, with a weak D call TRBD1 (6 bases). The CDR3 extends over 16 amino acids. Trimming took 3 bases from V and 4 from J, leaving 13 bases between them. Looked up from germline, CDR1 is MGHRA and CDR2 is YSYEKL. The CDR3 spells CASSQATGTGANVLTF. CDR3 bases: TGCGCCAGCAGCCAGGCTACAGGGACCGGGGCCAACGTCCTGACTTTC.

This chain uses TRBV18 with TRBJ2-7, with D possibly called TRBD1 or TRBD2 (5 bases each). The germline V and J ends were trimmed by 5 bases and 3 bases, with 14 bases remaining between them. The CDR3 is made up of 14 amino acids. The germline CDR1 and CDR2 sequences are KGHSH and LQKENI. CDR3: CASSEGTGFYEQYF. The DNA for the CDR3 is TGTGCCAGCTCAGAGGGGACGGGGTTCTACGAGCAGTACTTC.

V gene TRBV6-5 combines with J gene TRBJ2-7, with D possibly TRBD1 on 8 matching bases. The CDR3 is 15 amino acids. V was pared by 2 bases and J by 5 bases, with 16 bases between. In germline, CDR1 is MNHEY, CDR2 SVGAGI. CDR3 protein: CASSYTATGGDEQYF. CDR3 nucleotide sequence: TGTGCCAGCAGTTACACGGCAACAGGGGGGGACGAGCAGTACTTC.

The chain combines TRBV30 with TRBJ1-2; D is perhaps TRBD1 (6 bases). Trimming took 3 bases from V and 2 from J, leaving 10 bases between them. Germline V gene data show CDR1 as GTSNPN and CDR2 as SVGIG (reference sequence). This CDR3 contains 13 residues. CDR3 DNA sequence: TGTGCCTGGAGGGGGGCAGGAAACTATGGCTACACCTTC. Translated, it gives CAWRGAGNYGYTF.

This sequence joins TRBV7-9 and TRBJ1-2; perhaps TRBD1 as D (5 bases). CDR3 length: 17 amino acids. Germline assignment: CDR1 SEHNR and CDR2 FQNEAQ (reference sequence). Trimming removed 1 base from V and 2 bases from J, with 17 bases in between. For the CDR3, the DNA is TGTGCCAGCAGCTTAGACGTGGCCAGGGAAGTAAACTATGGCTACACCTTC. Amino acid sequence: CASSLDVAREVNYGYTF.

This chain's CDR3 is CASSSHVARGPLSYNEQFF. The CDR3 DNA reads as TGTGCCAGCAGCTCCCACGTCGCCCGTGGACCCCTCTCCTACAATGAGCAGTTCTTC. The chain joins TRBV7-9 to TRBJ2-1; D call uncertain. The CDR3 has 19 amino acids. Trimming took off 4 bases at V and 0 bases at J, with 22 bases between the two ends. CDR1 SEHNR and CDR2 FQNEAQ come from the germline V gene (reference sequence).